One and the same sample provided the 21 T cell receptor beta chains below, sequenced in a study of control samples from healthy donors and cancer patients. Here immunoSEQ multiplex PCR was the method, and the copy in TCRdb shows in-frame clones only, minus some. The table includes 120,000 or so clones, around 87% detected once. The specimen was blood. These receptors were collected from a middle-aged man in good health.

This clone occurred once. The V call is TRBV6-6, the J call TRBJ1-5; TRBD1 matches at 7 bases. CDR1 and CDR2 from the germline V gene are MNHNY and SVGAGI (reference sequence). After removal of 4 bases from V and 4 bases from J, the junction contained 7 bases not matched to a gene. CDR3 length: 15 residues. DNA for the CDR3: TGTGCCAGCAGTTTTACAGGGGATTCAAATCAGCCCCAGCATTTT. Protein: CASSFTGDSNQPQHF.

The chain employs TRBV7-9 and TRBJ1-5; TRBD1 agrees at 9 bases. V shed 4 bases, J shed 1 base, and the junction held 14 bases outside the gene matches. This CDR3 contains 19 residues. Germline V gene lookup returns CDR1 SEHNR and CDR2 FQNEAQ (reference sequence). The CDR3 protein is CASSSGTGKGIGSNQPQHF. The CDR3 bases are TGTGCCAGCAGCTCAGGGACAGGGAAGGGAATTGGAAGCAATCAGCCCCAGCATTTT.

The CDR3 DNA is TGTGCCAGCAAGGAAACAGGGTCGGGCACAGATACGCAGTATTTT. It encodes CASKETGSGTDTQYF. V usage is TRBV27 and J usage is TRBJ2-3; TRBD1 is a possible D gene (6 bases). V was clipped by 7 bases and J by 1 base, with 15 bases between them. Germline CDR1 reads MNHEY; CDR2 reads SMNVEV (reference sequence). CDR3 size: 15 residues.

CDR3 bases: TGCACCAGCGCTGAGACCCAGTACTTC. Translating it yields CTSAETQYF. J is TRBJ2-5 and V is TRBV1. TRBV1 is reported as a pseudogene. CDR3 length: 9 amino acids.

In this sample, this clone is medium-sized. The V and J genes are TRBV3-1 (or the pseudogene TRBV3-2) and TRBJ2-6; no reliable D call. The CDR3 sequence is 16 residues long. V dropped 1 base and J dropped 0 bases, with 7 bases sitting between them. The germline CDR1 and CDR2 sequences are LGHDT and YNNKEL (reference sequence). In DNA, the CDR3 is TGTGCCAGCAGCCAAGTTTCCCTCTCTGGGGCCAACGTCCTGACTTTC. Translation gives CASSQVSLSGANVLTF.

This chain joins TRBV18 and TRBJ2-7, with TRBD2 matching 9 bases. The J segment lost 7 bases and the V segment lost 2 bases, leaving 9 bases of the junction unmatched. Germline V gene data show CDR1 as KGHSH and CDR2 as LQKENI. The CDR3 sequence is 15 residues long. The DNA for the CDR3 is TGTGCCAGCTCACCAGGCGGGGGGGCCGTAAGGGAGCAGTACTTC. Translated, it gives CASSPGGGAVREQYF.

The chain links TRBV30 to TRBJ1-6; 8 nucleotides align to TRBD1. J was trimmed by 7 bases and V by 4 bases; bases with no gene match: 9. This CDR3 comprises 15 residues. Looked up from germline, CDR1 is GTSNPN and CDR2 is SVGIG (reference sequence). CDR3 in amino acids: CAWTPLDRDNSPLHF. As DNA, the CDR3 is TGTGCCTGGACACCCTTGGACAGGGACAATTCACCCCTCCACTTT. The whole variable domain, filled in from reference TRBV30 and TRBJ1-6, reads SQTIHQWPATLVQPVGSPLSLECTVEGTSNPNLYWYRQAAGRGLQLLFYSVGIGQISSEVPQNLSASRPQDRQFILSSKKLLLSDSGFYLCAWTPLDRDNSPLHFGNGTRLTVT.

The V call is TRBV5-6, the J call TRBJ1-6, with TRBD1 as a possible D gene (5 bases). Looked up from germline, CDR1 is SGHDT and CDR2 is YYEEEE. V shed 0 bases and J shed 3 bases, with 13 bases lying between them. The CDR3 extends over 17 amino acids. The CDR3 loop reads CASSLETGPFYNSPLHF. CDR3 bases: TGTGCCAGCAGCTTGGAAACGGGGCCCTTCTATAATTCACCCCTCCACTTT.

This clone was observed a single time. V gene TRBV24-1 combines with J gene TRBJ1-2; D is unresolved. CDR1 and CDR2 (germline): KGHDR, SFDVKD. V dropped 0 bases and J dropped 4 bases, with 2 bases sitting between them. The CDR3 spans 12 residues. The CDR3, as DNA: TGTGCCACCAGTGATTTGGTCTATGGCTACACCTTC. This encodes CATSDLVYGYTF.

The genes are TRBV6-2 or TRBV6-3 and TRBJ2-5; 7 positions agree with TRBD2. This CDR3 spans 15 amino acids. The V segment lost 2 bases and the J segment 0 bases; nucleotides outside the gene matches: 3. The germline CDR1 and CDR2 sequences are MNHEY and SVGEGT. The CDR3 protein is CASSYRRGYQETQYF. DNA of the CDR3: TGTGCCAGCAGTTACCGGCGGGGGTACCAAGAGACCCAGTACTTC.

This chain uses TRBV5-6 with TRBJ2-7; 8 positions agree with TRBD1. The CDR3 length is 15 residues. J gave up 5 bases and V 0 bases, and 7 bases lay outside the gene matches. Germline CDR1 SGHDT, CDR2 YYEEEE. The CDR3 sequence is CASSLVGQGIHEQYF. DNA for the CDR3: TGTGCCAGCAGCTTGGTCGGACAGGGCATCCACGAGCAGTACTTC.

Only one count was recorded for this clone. The CDR3 reads CASSETGSWPQHF. The CDR3, as DNA: TGTGCCAGCAGCGAGACAGGGTCGTGGCCCCAGCATTTT. The chain has TRBV9 and TRBJ1-5; TRBD1 agrees at 7 bases. V was clipped by 3 bases and J by 9 bases; unmatched bases: 6. Per germline, CDR1 SGDLS and CDR2 YYNGEE. The CDR3 runs 13 residues.

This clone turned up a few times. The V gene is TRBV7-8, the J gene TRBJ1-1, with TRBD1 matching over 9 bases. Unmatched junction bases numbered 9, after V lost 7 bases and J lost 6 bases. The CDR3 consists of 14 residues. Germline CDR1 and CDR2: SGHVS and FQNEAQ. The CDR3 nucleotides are TGTGCCAGCAACGATTTACAGGGGGCTGCTGAAGCTTTCTTT. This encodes CASNDLQGAAEAFF. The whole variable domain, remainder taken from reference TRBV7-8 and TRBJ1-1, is GAGVSQSPRYKVAKRGQDVALRCDPISGHVSLFWYQQALGQGPEFLTYFQNEAQLDKSGLPSDRFFAERPEGSVSTLKIQRTQQEDSAVYLCASNDLQGAAEAFFGQGTRLTVV.

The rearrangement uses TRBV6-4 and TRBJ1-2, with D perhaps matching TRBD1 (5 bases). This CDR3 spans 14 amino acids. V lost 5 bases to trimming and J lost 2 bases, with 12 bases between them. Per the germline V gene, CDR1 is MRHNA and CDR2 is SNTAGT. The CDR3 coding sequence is TGTGCCAGCAGTCCAGGGAACCTGAACTATGGCTACACCTTC. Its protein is CASSPGNLNYGYTF.

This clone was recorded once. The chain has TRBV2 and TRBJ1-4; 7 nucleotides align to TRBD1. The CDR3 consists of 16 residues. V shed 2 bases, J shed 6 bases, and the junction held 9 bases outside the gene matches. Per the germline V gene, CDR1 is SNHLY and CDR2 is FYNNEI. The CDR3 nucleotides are TGTGCCAGCAGTGAAATAGAGAAACAGGGGCATGAAAAACTGTTTTTT. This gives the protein CASSEIEKQGHEKLFF.

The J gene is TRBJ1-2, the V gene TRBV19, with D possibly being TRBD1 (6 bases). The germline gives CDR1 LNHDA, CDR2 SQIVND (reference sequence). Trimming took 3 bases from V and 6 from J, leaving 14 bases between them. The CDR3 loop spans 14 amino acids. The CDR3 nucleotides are TGTGCCAGTAGTATTTGGTGGGGGGCCGATGGCTACACCTTC. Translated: CASSIWWGADGYTF. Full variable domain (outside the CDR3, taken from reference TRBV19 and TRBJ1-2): DGGITQSPKYLFRKEGQNVTLSCEQNLNHDAMYWYRQDPGQGLRLIYYSQIVNDFQKGDIAEGYSVSREKKESFPLTVTSAQKNPTAFYLCASSIWWGADGYTFGSGTRLTVV.

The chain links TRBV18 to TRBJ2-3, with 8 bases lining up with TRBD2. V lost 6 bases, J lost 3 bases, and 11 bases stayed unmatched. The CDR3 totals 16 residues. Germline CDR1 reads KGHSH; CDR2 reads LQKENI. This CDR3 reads CASSRNGRGRTDTQYF. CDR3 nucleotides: TGTGCCAGCTCGCGCAACGGGAGGGGACGGACAGATACGCAGTATTTT. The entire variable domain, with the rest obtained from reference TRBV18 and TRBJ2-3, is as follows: NAGVMQNPRHLVRRRGQEARLRCSPMKGHSHVYWYRQLPEEGLKFMVYLQKENIIDESGMPKERFSAEFPKEGPSILRIQQVVRGDSAAYFCASSRNGRGRTDTQYFGPGTRLTVL.

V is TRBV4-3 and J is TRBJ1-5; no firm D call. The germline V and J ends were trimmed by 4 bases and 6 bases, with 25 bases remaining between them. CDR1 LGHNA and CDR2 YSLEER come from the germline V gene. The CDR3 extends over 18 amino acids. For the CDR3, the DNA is TGCGCCAGCAGCCCAACCTATATCCCCCGTGGGTGGGGTCAGCCCCAGCATTTT. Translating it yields CASSPTYIPRGWGQPQHF.

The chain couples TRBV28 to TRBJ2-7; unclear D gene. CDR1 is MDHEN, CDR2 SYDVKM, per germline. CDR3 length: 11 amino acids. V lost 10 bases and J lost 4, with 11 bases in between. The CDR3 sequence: CATQEPYEQYF. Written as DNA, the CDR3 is TGTGCCACCCAAGAGCCATACGAGCAGTACTTC.

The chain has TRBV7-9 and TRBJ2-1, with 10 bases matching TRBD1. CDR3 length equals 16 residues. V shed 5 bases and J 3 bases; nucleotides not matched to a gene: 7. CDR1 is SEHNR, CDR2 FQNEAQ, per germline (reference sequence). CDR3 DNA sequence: TGTGCCAGCAGCCAAGGACAGGGGGTGCGCTACAATGAGCAGTTCTTC. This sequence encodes CASSQGQGVRYNEQFF.

The CDR3: CASSTSLGGTEAFF. The CDR3 DNA reads as TGTGCCAGCAGCACCTCCCTGGGTGGGACTGAAGCTTTCTTT. The V and J genes are TRBV7-6 and TRBJ1-1, with D hard to call. Germline V gene data show CDR1 as SGHVS and CDR2 as FNYEAQ. The CDR3 covers 14 residues. Trimming took off 5 bases at V and 5 bases at J, with 15 bases between the two ends.